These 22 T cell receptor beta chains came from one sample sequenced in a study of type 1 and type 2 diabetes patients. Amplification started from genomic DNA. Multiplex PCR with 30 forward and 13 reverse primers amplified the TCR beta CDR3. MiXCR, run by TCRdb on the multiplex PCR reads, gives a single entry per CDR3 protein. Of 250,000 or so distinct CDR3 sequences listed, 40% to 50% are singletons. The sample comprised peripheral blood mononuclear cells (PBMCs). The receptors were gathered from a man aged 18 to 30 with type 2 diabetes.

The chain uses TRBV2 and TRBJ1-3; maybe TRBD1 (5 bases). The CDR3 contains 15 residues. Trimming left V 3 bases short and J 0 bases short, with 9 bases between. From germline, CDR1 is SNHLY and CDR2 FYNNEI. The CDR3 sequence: CASSEGRSSGNTIYF. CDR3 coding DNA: TGTGCCAGCAGTGAGGGGCGCAGCTCTGGAAACACCATATATTTT.

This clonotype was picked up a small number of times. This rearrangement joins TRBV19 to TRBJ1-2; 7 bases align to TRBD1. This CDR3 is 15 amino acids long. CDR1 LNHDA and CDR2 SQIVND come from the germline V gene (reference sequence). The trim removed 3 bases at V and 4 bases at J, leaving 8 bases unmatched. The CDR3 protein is CASSMSGTASYGYTF. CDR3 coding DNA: TGTGCCAGTAGTATGTCCGGGACAGCCTCCTATGGCTACACCTTC. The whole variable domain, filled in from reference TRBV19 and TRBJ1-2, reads DGGITQSPKYLFRKEGQNVTLSCEQNLNHDAMYWYRQDPGQGLRLIYYSQIVNDFQKGDIAEGYSVSREKKESFPLTVTSAQKNPTAFYLCASSMSGTASYGYTFGSGTRLTVV.

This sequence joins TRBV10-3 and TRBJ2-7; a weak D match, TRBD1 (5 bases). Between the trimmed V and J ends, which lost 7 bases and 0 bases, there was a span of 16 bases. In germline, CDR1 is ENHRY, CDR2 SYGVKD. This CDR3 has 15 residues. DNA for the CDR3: TGTGCCATCACCAACGGAGACAGAGACTCCTACGAGCAGTACTTC. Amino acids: CAITNGDRDSYEQYF.

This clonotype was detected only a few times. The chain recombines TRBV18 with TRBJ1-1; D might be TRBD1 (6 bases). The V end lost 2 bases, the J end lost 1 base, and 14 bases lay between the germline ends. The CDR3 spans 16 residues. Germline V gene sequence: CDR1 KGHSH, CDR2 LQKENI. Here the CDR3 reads CASSPYIGQPNTEAFF. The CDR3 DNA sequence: TGTGCCAGCTCACCATACATCGGACAGCCGAACACTGAAGCTTTCTTT.

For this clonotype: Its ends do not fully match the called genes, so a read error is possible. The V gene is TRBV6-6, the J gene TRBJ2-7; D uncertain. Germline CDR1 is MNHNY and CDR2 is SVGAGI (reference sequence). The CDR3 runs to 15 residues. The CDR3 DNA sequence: TGCACCAGCAGTGAGTCGATCTGGGTTGAGGACGAGCAGTACTTC. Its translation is CTSSESIWVEDEQYF.

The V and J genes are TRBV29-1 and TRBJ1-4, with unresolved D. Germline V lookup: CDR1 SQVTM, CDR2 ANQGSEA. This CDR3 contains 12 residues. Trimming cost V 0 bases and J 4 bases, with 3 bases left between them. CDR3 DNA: TGCAGCGTTGAAGAGAGTAATGAAAAACTGTTTTTT. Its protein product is CSVEESNEKLFF.

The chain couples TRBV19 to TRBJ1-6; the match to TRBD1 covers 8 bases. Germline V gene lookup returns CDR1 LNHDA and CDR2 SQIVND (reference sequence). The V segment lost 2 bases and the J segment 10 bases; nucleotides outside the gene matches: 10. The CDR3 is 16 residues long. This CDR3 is CASSIPLGQGLSPLHF. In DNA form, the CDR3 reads TGTGCCAGTAGTATACCCCTCGGACAGGGTCTGTCACCCCTCCACTTT.

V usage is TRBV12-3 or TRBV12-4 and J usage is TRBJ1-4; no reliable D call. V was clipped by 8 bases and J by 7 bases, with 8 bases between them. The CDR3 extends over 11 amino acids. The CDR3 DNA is TGTGCCAGCTCACGGGGTGAAAAACTGTTTTTT. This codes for CASSRGEKLFF.

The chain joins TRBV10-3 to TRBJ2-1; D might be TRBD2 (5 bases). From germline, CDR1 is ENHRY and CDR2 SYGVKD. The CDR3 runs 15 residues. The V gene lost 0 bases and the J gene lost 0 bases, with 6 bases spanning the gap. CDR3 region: CAISESRGSYNEQFF. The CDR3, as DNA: TGTGCCATCAGTGAGTCTCGGGGCTCCTACAATGAGCAGTTCTTC.

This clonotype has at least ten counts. The CDR3 loop reads CAISGRQTQETQYF. The CDR3 DNA reads as TGTGCCATCAGTGGGCGGCAGACACAAGAGACCCAGTACTTC. This chain joins TRBV10-3 and TRBJ2-5; the D is unclear. Per germline, CDR1 ENHRY and CDR2 SYGVKD. This CDR3 has 14 amino acids. The V gene lost 4 bases and the J gene lost 2 bases, with 11 bases spanning the gap.

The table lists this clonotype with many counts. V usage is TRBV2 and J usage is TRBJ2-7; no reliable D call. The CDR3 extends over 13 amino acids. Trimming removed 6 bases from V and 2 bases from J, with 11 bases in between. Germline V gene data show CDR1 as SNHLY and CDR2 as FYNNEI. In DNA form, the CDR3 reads TGTGCCAGCAGAAGAGGTCAGACCTACGAGCAGTACTTC. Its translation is CASRRGQTYEQYF.

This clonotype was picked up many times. CDR3 nucleotides: TGTGCCATCAGTGGGCCGGGACAGGGGGCGGATGGATATGGCTACACCTTC. Its protein is CAISGPGQGADGYGYTF. This sequence joins TRBV10-3 and TRBJ1-2, with 12 positions matching TRBD1. The CDR3 covers 17 residues. CDR1 is ENHRY, CDR2 SYGVKD, per germline. V lost 4 bases, J lost 5 bases, and 11 bases stayed unmatched.

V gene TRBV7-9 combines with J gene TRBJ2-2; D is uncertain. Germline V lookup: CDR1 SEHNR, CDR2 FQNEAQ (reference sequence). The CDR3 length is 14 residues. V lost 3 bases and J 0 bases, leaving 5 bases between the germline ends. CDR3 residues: CASSFSANTGELFF. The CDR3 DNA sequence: TGTGCCAGCAGCTTCTCCGCGAACACCGGGGAGCTGTTTTTT.

CDR3 bases: TGTGCCAGCAGCTTAGCAGCTGGACAGGGGAATTCACCCCTCCACTTT. It codes for CASSLAAGQGNSPLHF. The V and J genes are TRBV7-6 and TRBJ1-6, with 9 bases lining up with TRBD1. The V gene's germline CDR1 is SGHVS and CDR2 FNYEAQ. Trimming cost V 0 bases and J 7 bases; bases outside gene matches: 4. The CDR3 spans 16 residues.

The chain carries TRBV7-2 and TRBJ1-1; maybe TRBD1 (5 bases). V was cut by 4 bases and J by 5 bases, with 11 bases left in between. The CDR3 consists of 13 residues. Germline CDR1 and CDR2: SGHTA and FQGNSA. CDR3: CASSSPYRTEAFF. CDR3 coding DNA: TGTGCCAGCAGCTCCCCCTACAGGACTGAAGCTTTCTTT.

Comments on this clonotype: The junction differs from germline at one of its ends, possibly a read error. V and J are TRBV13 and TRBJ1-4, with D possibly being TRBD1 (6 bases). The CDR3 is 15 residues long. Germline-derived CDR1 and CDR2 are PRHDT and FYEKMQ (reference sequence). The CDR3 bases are TGTGTCAGCAGCCAACAGGGCGATGGGGATGAAAAACTGTTTTTT. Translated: CVSSQQGDGDEKLFF. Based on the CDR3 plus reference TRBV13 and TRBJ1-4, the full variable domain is AAGVIQSPRHLIKEKRETATLKCYPIPRHDTVYWYQQGPGQDPQFLISFYEKMQSDKGSIPDRFSAQQFSDYHSELNMSSLELGDSALYFCVSSQQGDGDEKLFFGSGTQLSVL.

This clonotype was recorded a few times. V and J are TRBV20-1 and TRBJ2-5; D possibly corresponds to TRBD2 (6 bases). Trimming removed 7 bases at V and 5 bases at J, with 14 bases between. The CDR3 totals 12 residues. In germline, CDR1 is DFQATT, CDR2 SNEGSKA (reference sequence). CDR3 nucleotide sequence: TGCAGTGGGGTCCCGGGGGAGGAGACCCAGTACTTC. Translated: CSGVPGEETQYF.

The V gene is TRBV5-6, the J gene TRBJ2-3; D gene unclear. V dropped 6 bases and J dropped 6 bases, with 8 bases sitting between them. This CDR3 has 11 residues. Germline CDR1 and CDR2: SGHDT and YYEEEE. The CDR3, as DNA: TGTGCCAGCACCAACCCGGATACGCAGTATTTT. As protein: CASTNPDTQYF.

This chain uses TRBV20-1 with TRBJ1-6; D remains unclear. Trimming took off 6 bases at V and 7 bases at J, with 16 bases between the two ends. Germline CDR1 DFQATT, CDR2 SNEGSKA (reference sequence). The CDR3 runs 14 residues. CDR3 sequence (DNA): TGCAGTGCGGAGCAGCAGGTCTTAAATTCACCCCTCCACTTT. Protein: CSAEQQVLNSPLHF.

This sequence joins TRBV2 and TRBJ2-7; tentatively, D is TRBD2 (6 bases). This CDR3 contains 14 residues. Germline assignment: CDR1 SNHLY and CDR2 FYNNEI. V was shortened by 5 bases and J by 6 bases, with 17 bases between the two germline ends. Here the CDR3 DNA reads TGTGCCAGCAGTCAGGAGACTAGACCGCCCGAGCAGTACTTC. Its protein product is CASSQETRPPEQYF.

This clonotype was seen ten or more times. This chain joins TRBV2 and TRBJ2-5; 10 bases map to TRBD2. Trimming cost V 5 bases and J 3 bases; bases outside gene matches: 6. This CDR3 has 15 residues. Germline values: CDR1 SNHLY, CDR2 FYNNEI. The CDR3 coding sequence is TGTGCCAGCAGTTTGGAGCGGGAGGGCAAAGAGACCCAGTACTTC. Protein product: CASSLEREGKETQYF.

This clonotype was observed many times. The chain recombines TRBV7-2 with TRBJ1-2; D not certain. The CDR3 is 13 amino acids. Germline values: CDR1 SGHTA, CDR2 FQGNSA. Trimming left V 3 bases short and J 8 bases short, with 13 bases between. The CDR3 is CASSLSKARGYTF. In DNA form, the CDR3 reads TGTGCCAGCAGCTTGAGCAAGGCGAGAGGCTACACCTTC.